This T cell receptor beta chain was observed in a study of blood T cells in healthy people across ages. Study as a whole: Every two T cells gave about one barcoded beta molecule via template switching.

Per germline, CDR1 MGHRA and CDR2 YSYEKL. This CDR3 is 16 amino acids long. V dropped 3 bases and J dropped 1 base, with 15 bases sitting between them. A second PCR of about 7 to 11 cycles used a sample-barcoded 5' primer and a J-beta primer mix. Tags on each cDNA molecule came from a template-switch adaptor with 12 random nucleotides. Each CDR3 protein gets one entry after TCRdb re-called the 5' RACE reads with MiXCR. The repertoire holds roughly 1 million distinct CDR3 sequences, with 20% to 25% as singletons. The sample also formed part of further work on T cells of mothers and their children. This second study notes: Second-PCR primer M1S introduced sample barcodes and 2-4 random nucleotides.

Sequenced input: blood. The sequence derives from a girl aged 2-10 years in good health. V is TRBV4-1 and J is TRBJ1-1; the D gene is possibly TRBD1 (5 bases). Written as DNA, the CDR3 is TGCGCCAGCAGCCAGGGTCAGGGAGGCGGGAACACTGAAGCTTTCTTT. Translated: CASSQGQGGGNTEAFF.